Listed here is a single T cell receptor beta chain. Its antigen is currently unknown. Cryopreserved PBMCs provided 1.5 to 2 micrograms of genomic DNA for the TCR beta libraries. Assay: immunoSEQ multiplex PCR; the TCRdb copy retains only in-frame clones and omits some. The sample shows around 26,000 clones, 70% to 75% of them seen only once. CDR1 is MDHEN and CDR2 is SYDVKM in the germline V gene. The CDR3 consists of 12 residues. This sample was included in a study of cytotoxic CD8 clonotypes in ibrutinib-treated CLL. About the study: Included were about a dozen relapsed/refractory and roughly 15 treatment-naive patients, of whom approximately 17 were IGHV unmutated.

Study-level findings and limits: Relative to age-matched healthy donors, clonality at baseline was higher, and it tracked circulating CD8+ T-cell counts. Treatment saw public clonotypes, which were uncommon, either contract or stay stable.

The sample here was PBMCs, taken after 12 months of ibrutinib treatment. The receptor was isolated from a human donor with chronic lymphocytic leukemia. The genes are TRBV28 and TRBJ2-3; the D gene is possibly TRBD2 (5 bases). CDR3 sequence (DNA): TGTTTGAGCTCGGGATTCACAGATACGCAGTATTTT. This gives the protein CLSSGFTDTQYF.